This is a list of T cell receptor beta chains from one sample in a study of T cells after yellow fever vaccination. TCRdb re-analysed the 5' RACE reads in MiXCR, keeping a single row per CDR3 protein. This table holds 610,000 or so distinct CDR3 sequences, roughly an eighth found once. The sample in question was PBMCs, obtained on the day of the yellow fever booster vaccination. Source of these receptors: a man aged 25-45 years who received the YFV17D yellow fever vaccine. CDR3s include the opening cysteine and the closing phenylalanine or tryptophan. The D gene is left open where the match is weak. The listing skips clone size in some rows; elsewhere it reads once, few, many or a size class.

D gene: .
clone size: .
V gene: TRBV15
J gene: TRBJ1-6
CDR3 protein: CATSRDRNSPLHF
CDR3 DNA: TGTGCCACCAGCAGAGATAGGAATTCACCCCTCCACTTT

D gene: TRBD2
clone size: many
V gene: TRBV3-1
J gene: TRBJ2-7
CDR3 protein: CASSLSGELHEQYF
CDR3 DNA: TGTGCCAGCAGCCTAAGCGGGGAGCTTCACGAGCAGTACTTC

D gene: TRBD2
clone size: .
V gene: TRBV20-1
J gene: TRBJ2-7
CDR3 protein: CSAHRWGGSSEQYF
CDR3 DNA: TGCAGTGCCCATCGCTGGGGCGGGAGTAGTGAGCAGTACTTC

D gene: TRBD2
clone size: many
V gene: TRBV5-1
J gene: TRBJ2-5
CDR3 protein: CASSLDGLAGKGRETQYF
CDR3 DNA: TGCGCCAGCAGCTTGGATGGACTAGCGGGTAAAGGGAGAGAGACCCAGTACTTC

D gene: .
clone size: few
V gene: TRBV20-1
J gene: TRBJ2-3
CDR3 protein: CSAGGWTKGYEVDTQYF
CDR3 DNA: TGCAGTGCTGGGGGGTGGACTAAGGGATACGAGGTGGATACGCAGTATTTT

D gene: .
clone size: few
V gene: TRBV7-2
J gene: TRBJ1-4
CDR3 protein: CASSPYAATNEKLFF
CDR3 DNA: TGTGCCAGCAGCCCCTACGCAGCAACTAATGAAAAACTGTTTTTT

D gene: TRBD2
clone size: few
V gene: TRBV27
J gene: TRBJ2-7
CDR3 protein: CASRLIAGGPDEQYF
CDR3 DNA: TGTGCCAGCAGACTGATAGCGGGAGGGCCCGACGAGCAGTACTTC

D gene: .
clone size: .
V gene: TRBV10-3
J gene: TRBJ2-3
CDR3 protein: CAISADRADTQYF
CDR3 DNA: TGTGCCATCAGTGCTGACCGCGCGGATACGCAGTATTTT

D gene: .
clone size: .
V gene: TRBV10-3
J gene: TRBJ1-6
CDR3 protein: CATKDSSYNSPLHF
CDR3 DNA: TGTGCCACTAAGGACAGCTCCTATAATTCACCCCTCCACTTT

D gene: .
clone size: few
V gene: TRBV15
J gene: TRBJ2-5
CDR3 protein: CATSSFDSQETQYF
CDR3 DNA: TGTGCCACCAGCAGTTTCGACAGTCAAGAGACCCAGTACTTC

D gene: .
clone size: .
V gene: TRBV18
J gene: TRBJ2-7
CDR3 protein: CASSRQAENEQYF
CDR3 DNA: TGTGCCAGCTCACGTCAAGCGGAGAACGAGCAGTACTTC

D gene: TRBD1
clone size: .
V gene: TRBV20-1
J gene: TRBJ2-1
CDR3 protein: CSAGQGQSYNEQFF
CDR3 DNA: TGCAGTGCTGGACAGGGTCAGTCCTACAATGAGCAGTTCTTC

D gene: .
clone size: .
V gene: TRBV20-1
J gene: TRBJ2-1
CDR3 protein: CSAGGVVRGEQFF
CDR3 DNA: TGCAGTGCGGGTGGCGTCGTGAGAGGTGAGCAGTTCTTC

D gene: .
clone size: .
V gene: TRBV7-2
J gene: TRBJ2-2
CDR3 protein: CASSPTSHGELFF
CDR3 DNA: TGTGCCAGCAGCCCTACTAGTCATGGGGAGCTGTTTTTT

D gene: .
clone size: .
V gene: TRBV12-3/TRBV12-4
J gene: TRBJ2-3
CDR3 protein: CASRQGTDSQYF
CDR3 DNA: TGTGCCAGCAGACAGGGCACAGATTCGCAGTATTTT

D gene: .
clone size: many
V gene: TRBV27
J gene: TRBJ2-5
CDR3 protein: CASSARVGETQYF
CDR3 DNA: TGTGCCAGCTCTGCGAGGGTAGGGGAGACCCAGTACTTC

D gene: TRBD2
clone size: few
V gene: TRBV10-3
J gene: TRBJ2-3
CDR3 protein: CAISESERERGTQYF
CDR3 DNA: TGTGCCATCAGTGAGTCAGAGCGGGAGAGGGGTACGCAGTATTTT

D gene: TRBD1
clone size: few
V gene: TRBV27
J gene: TRBJ2-5
CDR3 protein: CASRMTGIETQYF
CDR3 DNA: TGTGCCAGCAGAATGACAGGGATAGAGACCCAGTACTTC

D gene: .
clone size: few
V gene: TRBV18
J gene: TRBJ2-1
CDR3 protein: CASSQLLTGGTYNEQFF
CDR3 DNA: TGTGCCAGCTCACAACTGCTAACGGGGGGCACCTACAATGAGCAGTTCTTC

D gene: .
clone size: .
V gene: TRBV10-3
J gene: TRBJ1-2
CDR3 protein: CAISEVGGYTF
CDR3 DNA: TGTGCCATCAGTGAGGTGGGGGGCTACACCTTC

D gene: TRBD2
clone size: .
V gene: TRBV9
J gene: TRBJ2-3
CDR3 protein: CASSVLAGGQDTQYF
CDR3 DNA: TGTGCCAGCAGCGTTCTAGCGGGAGGGCAAGATACGCAGTATTTT

D gene: TRBD1
clone size: few
V gene: TRBV10-2
J gene: TRBJ1-1
CDR3 protein: CASSGIRTGRGFTEAFF
CDR3 DNA: TGCGCCAGCAGTGGGATCCGGACAGGGCGAGGATTTACTGAAGCTTTCTTT

D gene: .
clone size: .
V gene: TRBV5-6
J gene: TRBJ2-1
CDR3 protein: CASSLLAGKDNEQFF
CDR3 DNA: TGTGCCAGCAGCTTGCTGGCGGGAAAGGACAATGAGCAGTTCTTC

D gene: TRBD2
clone size: .
V gene: TRBV5-1
J gene: TRBJ2-1
CDR3 protein: CASQTSGRTYEQFF
CDR3 DNA: TGCGCCAGTCAGACTAGCGGGAGAACATATGAGCAGTTCTTC

D gene: .
clone size: many
V gene: TRBV7-2
J gene: TRBJ2-5
CDR3 protein: CASSSGATIQETQYF
CDR3 DNA: TGTGCCAGCAGCTCCGGAGCCACTATACAAGAGACCCAGTACTTC

D gene: TRBD1
clone size: .
V gene: TRBV7-6
J gene: TRBJ2-2
CDR3 protein: CASSLKPGQGYTGELFF
CDR3 DNA: TGTGCCAGCAGCCTCAAACCGGGACAGGGATACACCGGGGAGCTGTTTTTT

D gene: .
clone size: .
V gene: TRBV29-1
J gene: TRBJ1-2
CDR3 protein: CSVGPGTPNYGYTF
CDR3 DNA: TGCAGCGTTGGTCCAGGCACCCCAAACTATGGCTACACCTTC

D gene: .
clone size: few
V gene: TRBV12-5
J gene: TRBJ2-3
CDR3 protein: CASVEDMSTDTQYF
CDR3 DNA: TGTGCTAGTGTCGAGGACATGAGCACAGATACGCAGTATTTT

D gene: .
clone size: .
V gene: TRBV7-9
J gene: TRBJ1-2
CDR3 protein: CASTSSTF
CDR3 DNA: TGTGCCAGCACCTCGTCCACCTTC

D gene: .
clone size: many
V gene: TRBV20-1
J gene: TRBJ1-1
CDR3 protein: CSARHRLNTEAFF
CDR3 DNA: TGCAGTGCTAGACACCGACTTAACACTGAAGCTTTCTTT

D gene: .
clone size: few
V gene: TRBV19
J gene: TRBJ2-7
CDR3 protein: CASSIGTARSYEQYF
CDR3 DNA: TGTGCCAGTAGTATAGGAACTGCACGATCCTACGAGCAGTACTTC

D gene: .
clone size: few
V gene: TRBV6-2/TRBV6-3
J gene: TRBJ2-5
CDR3 protein: CASSYGGTAMTQYF
CDR3 DNA: TGTGCCAGCAGTTACGGCGGGACGGCTATGACCCAGTACTTC

D gene: .
clone size: many
V gene: TRBV28
J gene: TRBJ1-5
CDR3 protein: CASRPRGSNQPQHF
CDR3 DNA: TGTGCCAGCAGGCCCCGGGGTAGCAATCAGCCCCAGCATTTT

D gene: TRBD2
clone size: many
V gene: TRBV10-3
J gene: TRBJ2-3
CDR3 protein: CAIRDPGLAGDTQYF
CDR3 DNA: TGTGCCATCAGAGACCCGGGACTAGCGGGAGATACGCAGTATTTT

D gene: .
clone size: .
V gene: TRBV9
J gene: TRBJ2-4
CDR3 protein: CASSVGGGAKNIQYF
CDR3 DNA: TGTGCCAGCAGCGTAGGAGGGGGAGCCAAAAACATTCAGTACTTC

D gene: TRBD1
clone size: .
V gene: TRBV19
J gene: TRBJ2-5
CDR3 protein: CASRPRGPGETQYF
CDR3 DNA: TGTGCCAGTAGGCCCAGGGGGCCCGGTGAGACCCAGTACTTC

D gene: .
clone size: few
V gene: TRBV7-8
J gene: TRBJ2-5
CDR3 protein: CASSLGRVLGETQYF
CDR3 DNA: TGTGCCAGCAGCTTGGGCCGGGTGCTGGGAGAGACCCAGTACTTC

D gene: .
clone size: .
V gene: TRBV6-1
J gene: TRBJ2-7
CDR3 protein: CASSESPGVSSYEQYF
CDR3 DNA: TGTGCCAGCAGTGAGAGCCCAGGGGTCAGCTCCTACGAGCAGTACTTC

D gene: .
clone size: few
V gene: TRBV15
J gene: TRBJ2-2
CDR3 protein: CATSRAPSGGELFF
CDR3 DNA: TGTGCCACCAGCAGAGCCCCCTCTGGCGGGGAGCTGTTTTTT

D gene: TRBD1
clone size: .
V gene: TRBV24-1
J gene: TRBJ1-2
CDR3 protein: CATSESDRGRGYTF
CDR3 DNA: TGTGCCACCAGTGAGTCCGACAGGGGGAGAGGCTACACCTTC

D gene: .
clone size: .
V gene: TRBV29-1
J gene: TRBJ1-2
CDR3 protein: CSADPGAGIYGYTF
CDR3 DNA: TGCAGCGCCGACCCCGGGGCAGGAATCTATGGCTACACCTTC

D gene: .
clone size: few
V gene: TRBV5-1
J gene: TRBJ2-1
CDR3 protein: CASSARGVDEQFF
CDR3 DNA: TGCGCCAGCAGCGCCAGGGGGGTCGATGAGCAGTTCTTC

D gene: .
clone size: few
V gene: TRBV20-1
J gene: TRBJ2-7
CDR3 protein: CSAAGLQAAYEQYF
CDR3 DNA: TGCAGTGCTGCGGGCCTACAGGCAGCCTACGAGCAGTACTTC

D gene: .
clone size: .
V gene: TRBV12-3/TRBV12-4
J gene: TRBJ1-5
CDR3 protein: CASRPRGSDQPQHF
CDR3 DNA: TGTGCCAGCAGGCCGCGGGGTTCGGATCAGCCCCAGCATTTT

D gene: TRBD2
clone size: few
V gene: TRBV7-7
J gene: TRBJ2-1
CDR3 protein: CASSSRGLAGVYNEQFF
CDR3 DNA: TGTGCTAGCAGCTCAAGGGGACTAGCGGGGGTTTACAATGAGCAGTTCTTC

D gene: .
clone size: .
V gene: TRBV5-1
J gene: TRBJ2-3
CDR3 protein: CASSFRDVGTDTQYF
CDR3 DNA: TGCGCCAGCAGCTTCCGGGACGTTGGAACCGATACGCAGTATTTT

D gene: TRBD2
clone size: .
V gene: TRBV18
J gene: TRBJ2-1
CDR3 protein: CASSPQLGGSGDNEQFF
CDR3 DNA: TGTGCCAGCTCACCACAATTAGGCGGGAGTGGGGACAATGAGCAGTTCTTC